These 20 T cell receptor beta chains originate from one sample sequenced in a study of shared clonotypes between healthy human individuals. Clones were read by immunoSEQ multiplex PCR, and TCRdb kept only the in-frame ones, dropping some. This table holds about 2 million clones, 85% to 95% found once. Sequencing was carried out using naive CD4+ T cells sorted from blood. As for subset: CD45RA+ positively selected. All receptors come from a man between 18 and 35 years old in good health.

About this clone itself: One junction end does not reproduce the germline sequence, and a read error may be involved. The V and J genes are TRBV7-7 and TRBJ2-5, with D uncertain. CDR3 length: 15 amino acids. Per germline, CDR1 SSHAT and CDR2 FNYEAQ (reference sequence). For the CDR3, the DNA is TGTGCTAGCAGCTTAGTCCCAATGGGGCAAGAGACCCAGTACTTC. This encodes CASSLVPMGQETQYF.

This chain uses TRBV4-2 with TRBJ2-7; D ambiguous. This CDR3 region has 16 residues. Between the trimmed V and J ends, which lost 1 base and 0 bases, there was a span of 13 bases. The germline V gene has CDR1 LGHNA and CDR2 YNFKEQ. CDR3 sequence: CASSQGTPFGSYEQYF. The CDR3 bases are TGTGCCAGCAGCCAAGGAACTCCTTTCGGCTCCTACGAGCAGTACTTC.

V usage is TRBV10-1 and J usage is TRBJ2-1; D remains unclear. The CDR3 loop spans 14 amino acids. V was shortened by 4 bases and J by 10 bases, with 17 bases between the two germline ends. Germline lookup yields CDR1 WNHNN and CDR2 SYGVQD (reference sequence). The CDR3 here is CASSGRGRAAEQFF. DNA for the CDR3: TGCGCCAGCAGTGGGAGAGGAAGGGCTGCCGAGCAGTTCTTC.

The V gene is TRBV18, the J gene TRBJ1-4; possibly TRBD1 for D (5 bases). Germline V gene data show CDR1 as KGHSH and CDR2 as LQKENI. The CDR3 loop spans 15 amino acids. Between the trimmed V and J ends, which lost 3 bases and 7 bases, there was a span of 15 bases. The CDR3 region has the DNA TGTGCCAGCTCACCGGGGCAGGGTAGGAGTGAAAAACTGTTTTTT. This sequence encodes CASSPGQGRSEKLFF.

Points on this clone: Different DNA sequences within this sample yield the same CDR3. This chain uses TRBV20-1 with TRBJ1-1; D gene unclear. This CDR3 region has 11 residues. V lost 6 bases and J 4 bases, leaving 9 bases between the germline ends. Germline CDR1 is DFQATT and CDR2 is SNEGSKA (reference sequence). The CDR3 DNA is TGCAGTGCCGATAGCGGCACTGAAGCTTTCTTT. It is translated as CSADSGTEAFF.

The rearrangement uses TRBV6-5 and TRBJ2-7; unclear D gene. V was shortened by 2 bases and J by 3 bases, with 8 bases between the two germline ends. The CDR3 is 13 residues long. Germline V CDR1 and CDR2: MNHEY, SVGAGI. Here the CDR3 reads CASSYRAHYEQYF. In DNA, the CDR3 is TGTGCCAGCAGTTACAGGGCCCACTACGAGCAGTACTTC.

The rearrangement uses TRBV7-2 and TRBJ2-7; a possible D gene is TRBD2 (6 bases). Trimming took 5 bases from V and 5 from J, leaving 16 bases between them. This CDR3 comprises 14 residues. Germline CDR1 SGHTA, CDR2 FQGNSA. In DNA, the CDR3 is TGTGCCAGCAGCACCGGGACTTTATCCCACGAGCAGTACTTC. This sequence encodes CASSTGTLSHEQYF.

V and J are TRBV6-1 and TRBJ2-6; 8 nucleotides align to TRBD1. Germline loops: CDR1 MNHNS, CDR2 SASEGT. This CDR3 region has 19 residues. V was clipped by 0 bases and J by 6 bases; unmatched bases: 13. The CDR3 sequence is CASSEAPDRVDLLANVLTF. CDR3 bases: TGTGCCAGCAGTGAAGCCCCGGACAGGGTAGACCTCTTGGCCAACGTCCTGACTTTC.

CDR3 in amino acids: CASSVGESADTQYF. CDR3 DNA: TGCGCCAGCAGTGTCGGCGAAAGCGCAGATACGCAGTATTTT. V and J are TRBV10-1 and TRBJ2-3; D gene uncertain. The CDR3 totals 14 residues. Trimming left V 4 bases short and J 4 bases short, with 12 bases between. Germline loops: CDR1 WNHNN, CDR2 SYGVQD (reference sequence).

This clone showed up just once. Other DNA sequences in this specimen translate into the identical CDR3. The chain has TRBV19 and TRBJ2-2; D is uncertain. The CDR3 runs 14 residues. CDR1 and CDR2 from the germline V gene are LNHDA and SQIVND (reference sequence). Trimming cost V 1 base and J 1 base, with 4 bases left between them. The CDR3 region is CASSIGQNTGELFF. CDR3 bases: TGTGCCAGTAGTATAGGTCAGAACACCGGGGAGCTGTTTTTT.

V and J are TRBV13 and TRBJ2-3, with 10 bases lining up with TRBD2. The V gene's germline CDR1 is PRHDT and CDR2 FYEKMQ (reference sequence). V shed 5 bases, J shed 6 bases, and the junction held 11 bases outside the gene matches. The CDR3 has 16 amino acids. The CDR3 loop is CASSLPAGGPRDTQYF. CDR3 DNA sequence: TGTGCCAGCAGCCTACCAGCGGGGGGGCCAAGGGATACGCAGTATTTT.

The CDR3 region is CASSPPMHSGNTIYF. As DNA, the CDR3 is TGTGCCAGCTCACCACCTATGCACTCTGGAAACACCATATATTTT. The J gene is TRBJ1-3, the V gene TRBV18; D uncertain. CDR3 length: 15 residues. Germline CDR1 reads KGHSH; CDR2 reads LQKENI. Trimming took 0 bases from V and 0 from J, leaving 6 bases between them.

The V and J genes are TRBV4-3 and TRBJ1-1; D is unclear. The CDR3 spans 15 residues. Germline loops: CDR1 LGHNA, CDR2 YSLEER. The germline V and J ends were trimmed by 0 bases and 5 bases, with 13 bases remaining between them. The CDR3 DNA sequence: TGCGCCAGCAGCCAAGATCCCCGAAAGGGAACTGAAGCTTTCTTT. Protein sequence: CASSQDPRKGTEAFF.

J is TRBJ1-2 and V is TRBV30; a weak D match, TRBD1 (6 bases). CDR3 size: 15 residues. Germline CDR1 reads GTSNPN; CDR2 reads SVGIG (reference sequence). V was clipped by 2 bases and J by 4 bases, with 17 bases between them. CDR3 sequence: CAWSPTGIGSYGYTF. CDR3 sequence (DNA): TGTGCCTGGAGTCCAACAGGGATAGGTTCCTATGGCTACACCTTC.

The CDR3 loop reads CASSPGGGDYEQYF. Here the CDR3 DNA reads TGTGCCAGCTCACCCGGCGGGGGAGACTACGAGCAGTACTTC. This chain joins TRBV18 and TRBJ2-7, with TRBD2 matching over 7 bases. Germline V gives CDR1 KGHSH, CDR2 LQKENI. This CDR3 is built from 14 residues. J was trimmed by 3 bases and V by 3 bases; bases with no gene match: 5.

The chain uses TRBV4-2 and TRBJ2-7, with D possibly TRBD1 on 6 matching bases. The germline V and J ends were trimmed by 0 bases and 0 bases, with 12 bases remaining between them. Germline V gene data show CDR1 as LGHNA and CDR2 as YNFKEQ. The length of the CDR3 is 16 residues. The CDR3 spells CASSQERQGSSYEQYF. For the CDR3, the DNA is TGTGCCAGCAGCCAAGAAAGGCAGGGGAGCTCCTACGAGCAGTACTTC.

The chain has TRBV6-1 and TRBJ2-3; 7 bases match TRBD1. V lost 4 bases and J lost 2; bases outside the gene matches: 12. Looked up from germline, CDR1 is MNHNS and CDR2 is SASEGT. This CDR3 comprises 17 residues. The CDR3 sequence: CASSGAPGQVVTDTQYF. The CDR3 coding sequence is TGTGCCAGCAGTGGGGCGCCTGGACAGGTAGTCACAGATACGCAGTATTTT.

This clone is a singleton in its sample. The sample carries other DNA sequences with the same CDR3. V usage is TRBV7-3 and J usage is TRBJ2-1, with 8 bases fitting TRBD1. CDR1 is SGHTA, CDR2 FQGTGA, per germline. The CDR3 sequence is 15 residues long. With V trimmed by 5 bases and J by 1 base, 4 bases remained unmatched. In DNA, the CDR3 is TGTGCCAGCAGCCTCGACAGGGGATCCTACAATGAGCAGTTCTTC. This sequence encodes CASSLDRGSYNEQFF.

J is TRBJ1-1 and V is TRBV7-9; D gene ambiguous. Trimming cost V 2 bases and J 6 bases, with 7 bases left between them. The CDR3 sequence is 12 residues long. The germline CDR1 and CDR2 sequences are SEHNR and FQNEAQ (reference sequence). CDR3 region: CASSLSVAEAFF. The CDR3 DNA sequence: TGTGCCAGCAGCTTATCCGTGGCTGAAGCTTTCTTT.

This chain uses TRBV4-1 with TRBJ1-5; D is ambiguous. The germline V gene has CDR1 MGHRA and CDR2 YSYEKL. V was cut by 1 base and J by 1 base, with 8 bases left in between. This CDR3 contains 15 residues. The CDR3 coding sequence is TGCGCCAGCAGCCAAGGGACGTCAAGCAATCAGCCCCAGCATTTT. Translated, it gives CASSQGTSSNQPQHF.